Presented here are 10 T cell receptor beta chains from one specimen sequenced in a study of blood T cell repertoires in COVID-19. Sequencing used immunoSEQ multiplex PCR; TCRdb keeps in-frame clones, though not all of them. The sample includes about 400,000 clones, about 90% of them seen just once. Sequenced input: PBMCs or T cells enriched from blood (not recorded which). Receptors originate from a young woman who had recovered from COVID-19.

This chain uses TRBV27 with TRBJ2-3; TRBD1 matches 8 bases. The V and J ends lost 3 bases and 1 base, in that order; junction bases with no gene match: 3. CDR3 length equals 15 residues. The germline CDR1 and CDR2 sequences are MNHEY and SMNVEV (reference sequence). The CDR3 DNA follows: TGTGCCAGCAGTTTTGGACAGGGCGGCACAGATACGCAGTATTTT. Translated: CASSFGQGGTDTQYF.

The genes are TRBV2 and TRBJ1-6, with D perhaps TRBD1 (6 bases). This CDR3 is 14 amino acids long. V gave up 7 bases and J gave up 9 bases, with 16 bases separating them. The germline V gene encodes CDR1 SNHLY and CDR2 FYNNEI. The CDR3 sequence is CASTGTPLGSPLHF. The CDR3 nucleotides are TGTGCCAGCACGGGGACACCTCTAGGTTCACCCCTCCACTTT.

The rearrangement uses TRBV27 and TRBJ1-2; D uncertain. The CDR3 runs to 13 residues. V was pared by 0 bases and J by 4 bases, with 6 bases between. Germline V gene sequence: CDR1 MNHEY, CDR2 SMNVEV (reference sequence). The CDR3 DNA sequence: TGTGCCAGCAGTTTATCGGCCACCTATGGCTACACCTTC. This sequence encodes CASSLSATYGYTF.

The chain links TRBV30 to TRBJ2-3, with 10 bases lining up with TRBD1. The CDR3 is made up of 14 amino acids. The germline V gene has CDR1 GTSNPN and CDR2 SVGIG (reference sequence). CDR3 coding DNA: TGTGCAGACCCAAGGGGACAGGGGCTCGATACGCAGTATTTT. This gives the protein CADPRGQGLDTQYF.

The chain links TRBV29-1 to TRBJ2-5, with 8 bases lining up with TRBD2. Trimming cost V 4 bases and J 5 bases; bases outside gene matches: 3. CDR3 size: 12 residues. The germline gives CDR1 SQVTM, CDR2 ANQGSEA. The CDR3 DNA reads TGCAGCGTTGGCCCGGGAGGGGAGACCCAGTACTTC. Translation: CSVGPGGETQYF.

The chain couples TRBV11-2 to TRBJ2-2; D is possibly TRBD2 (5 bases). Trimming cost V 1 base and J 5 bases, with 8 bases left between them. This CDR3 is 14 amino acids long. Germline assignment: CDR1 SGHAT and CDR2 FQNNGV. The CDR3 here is CASSLAGITGELFF. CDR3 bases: TGTGCCAGCAGCTTAGCGGGGATTACCGGGGAGCTGTTTTTT.

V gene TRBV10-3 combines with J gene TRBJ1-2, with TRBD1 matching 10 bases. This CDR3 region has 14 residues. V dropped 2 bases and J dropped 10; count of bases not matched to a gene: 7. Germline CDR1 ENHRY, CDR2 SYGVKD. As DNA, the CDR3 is TGTGCCATCAGTGAGCCGGACAGGGGGAGGGACTACACCTTC. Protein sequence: CAISEPDRGRDYTF.

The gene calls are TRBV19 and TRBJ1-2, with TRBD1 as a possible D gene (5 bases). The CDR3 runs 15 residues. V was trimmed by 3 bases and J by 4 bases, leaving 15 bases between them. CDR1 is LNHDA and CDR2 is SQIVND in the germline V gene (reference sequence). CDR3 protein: CASSIVSGSLYGYTF. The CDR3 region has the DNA TGTGCCAGTAGTATTGTGTCAGGGTCCCTCTATGGCTACACCTTC.

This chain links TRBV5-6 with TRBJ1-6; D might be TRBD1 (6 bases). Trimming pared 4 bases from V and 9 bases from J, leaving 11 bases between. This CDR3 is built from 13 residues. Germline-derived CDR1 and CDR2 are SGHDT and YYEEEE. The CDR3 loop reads CASSITGISPLHF. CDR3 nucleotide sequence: TGTGCCAGCAGCATCACAGGGATTTCACCCCTCCACTTT.

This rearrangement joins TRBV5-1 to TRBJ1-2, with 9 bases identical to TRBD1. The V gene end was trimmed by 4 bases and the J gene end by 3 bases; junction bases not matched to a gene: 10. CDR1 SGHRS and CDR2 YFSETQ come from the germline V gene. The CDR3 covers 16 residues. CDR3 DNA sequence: TGCGCCAGCAGCGGAATCATGGGACAGGGCGACTATGGCTACACCTTC. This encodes CASSGIMGQGDYGYTF.